A selection of T cell receptor beta chains follows, all from one sample in a study of control samples from healthy donors and cancer patients. Libraries were prepared by immunoSEQ multiplex PCR; TCRdb keeps only in-frame clonotypes and omits some of them. The sample has 100,000 or so clones; over 60% are singletons. The specimen sequenced was blood. The receptors derive from a woman in her twenties or thirties in good health. Each CDR3 is given with its conserved first and last residue. Each record gives: J gene, D gene, clone size, CDR3 length, V gene, CDR3 DNA, CDR3 protein. D genes are given only for firm matches. Clone sizes are given selectively: once, few, many, or a class where the clone is expanded.

TRBJ1-4 TRBD1 NA 17 TRBV5-1 TGCGCCAGCAGCTTGGTCGGGACAGGGAAAACTAATGAAAAACTGTTTTTT CASSLVGTGKTNEKLFF
TRBJ1-5 NA NA 15 TRBV19 TGTGCCAGTAGTCAGGCAATCCTCAGCAATCAGCCCCAGCATTTT CASSQAILSNQPQHF
TRBJ2-7 NA NA 9 TRBV2 TGTGCCACTGGTCACGAGCAGTACTTC CATGHEQYF
TRBJ1-1 NA NA 17 TRBV5-6 TGTGCCAGCAGCTTGGGGGAACTGAGACTGACGAACACTGAAGCTTTCTTT CASSLGELRLTNTEAFF
TRBJ2-5 NA NA 11 TRBV19 TGTGCCAGTAGTATCGCGGAGACCCAGTACTTC CASSIAETQYF
TRBJ1-5 NA few 12 TRBV19 TGTGCCAGTAGTTCGGGGGGTCAGCCCCAGCATTTT CASSSGGQPQHF
TRBJ2-3 TRBD2 NA 19 TRBV9 TGTGCCAGCAGCGTAGATCTGGGAGATGCTAGCGGATACACAGATACGCAGTATTTT CASSVDLGDASGYTDTQYF
TRBJ1-1 NA NA 14 TRBV28 TGTGCCAGCAGTTTATACGACGGCTACACTGAAGCTTTCTTT CASSLYDGYTEAFF
TRBJ1-4 NA NA 15 TRBV2 TGTGCCAGCGCCCTCGACAGGAGCCCGAATGAAAAACTGTTTTTT CASALDRSPNEKLFF
TRBJ2-3 NA NA 14 TRBV9 TGTGCCAGCAGCATAGGGCTGTCGCCCGATACGCAGTATTTT CASSIGLSPDTQYF
TRBJ2-1 NA NA 12 TRBV6-1 TGTGCCAGCAGTGAAGGGGGGCCCAGGCCGTTCTTC CASSEGGPRPFF
TRBJ2-7 NA NA 16 TRBV10-3 TGTGCCATCGGCGAGCCGGGCCCCGCAAATTTCTACGAGCAGTACTTC CAIGEPGPANFYEQYF
TRBJ1-1 TRBD1 NA 15 TRBV7-2 TGTGCCAGCAGCCTAAGACAGGGGGGTGGCACTGAAGCTTTCTTT CASSLRQGGGTEAFF
TRBJ2-2 NA NA 15 TRBV7-8 TGTGCCAGCAGCCCGCCCGTGGGCGGCTCTGGGGAGCTGTTTTTT CASSPPVGGSGELFF
TRBJ1-2 NA NA 16 TRBV6-5 TGTGCCAGCAGTTACTCTTCTAGGGGGGGATTCTATGGCTACACCTTC CASSYSSRGGFYGYTF
TRBJ2-1 TRBD2 NA 14 TRBV6-4 TGTGCCAGCAGTGAGCTAGCGGATAACAATGAGCAGTTCTTC CASSELADNNEQFF
TRBJ1-4 NA NA 15 TRBV29-1 TGCAGCGTTGACGCTGGGACTTATCCTAATGAAAAACTGTTTTTT CSVDAGTYPNEKLFF
TRBJ1-6 TRBD1 NA 16 TRBV4-1 TGCGCCAGCAGCCAACCGGGGACAGGGGGTAATTCACCCCTCCACTTT CASSQPGTGGNSPLHF
TRBJ2-7 TRBD1 NA 17 TRBV5-4 TGTGCCAGCAGCCGAATGCTACAGGGGGCGATACCCTACGAGCAGTACTTC CASSRMLQGAIPYEQYF
TRBJ2-1 NA NA 14 TRBV12-5 TGTGCTAGTGGTTTGGGACACCTTAGGAATGAGCAGTTCTTC CASGLGHLRNEQFF